Listed below are T cell receptor beta chains from one sample, sequenced in a study of OX40 agonist ivuxolimab in advanced cancers. Libraries were prepared by immunoSEQ multiplex PCR; TCRdb keeps only in-frame clonotypes and omits some of them. The top ten hold around 0.15% of the sample, which has around 100,000 clones, 90% seen once. The material was CD4+ or CD8+ T cells sorted from blood, obtained in a trial of the OX40 agonist ivuxolimab. These receptors came from an adult with an advanced solid tumor such as melanoma, head and neck, liver or kidney cancer. CDR3s include the opening cysteine and the closing phenylalanine or tryptophan. A D gene is named only where the DNA matches it firmly. Expanded clones get a size class; other rows say once, few or many, or leave the size out.

clone_size	v_call	d_call	j_call	cdr3_nt	cdr3_aa
-	TRBV10-2	TRBD2	TRBJ2-1	TGCGCCAGCAGGGCCCCCCCTAGCGGGGGGCGCACCTACAATGAGCAGTTCTTC	CASRAPPSGGRTYNEQFF
-	TRBV6-1	-	TRBJ2-5	TGTGCCAGCAGGCAGGGGTATATGGAGACCCAGTACTTC	CASRQGYMETQYF
-	TRBV6-6	-	TRBJ1-1	TGTGCCAGCAGCTCACAGGGCACCACTGAAGCTTTCTTT	CASSSQGTTEAFF
-	TRBV28	-	TRBJ1-5	TGTGCCAGCAGTTTAACGGGACAAGTGAGCAATCAGCCCCAGCATTTT	CASSLTGQVSNQPQHF
-	TRBV5-1	TRBD2	TRBJ2-3	TGCGCCAGCAGCTTGGTGGGACTAGCGGGCTTGGGAAGCACAGATACGCAGTATTTT	CASSLVGLAGLGSTDTQYF
few	TRBV6-1	TRBD2	TRBJ2-2	TGTGCCAGCAGTGAATTGGGAGGGCGAACCGGGGAGCTGTTTTTT	CASSELGGRTGELFF
-	TRBV6-6	TRBD2	TRBJ2-7	TGTGCCAGCAGTTTGACTAGCGGCCCCTACGAGCAGTACTTC	CASSLTSGPYEQYF
-	TRBV4-2	TRBD2	TRBJ2-1	TGTGCCAGCAGCCCCACCGGGACTAGTCCTAGCAATGAGCAGTTCTTC	CASSPTGTSPSNEQFF
-	TRBV5-1	-	TRBJ1-3	TGCGCCAGCAGCTTGGAAGGGGTAATATACTCTGGAAACACCATATATTTT	CASSLEGVIYSGNTIYF
-	TRBV19	-	TRBJ2-5	TGTGCCAGTAGTGCTCACAGGGGAGGGGAGCAGTACTTC	CASSAHRGGEQYF
-	TRBV6-5	TRBD1	TRBJ2-5	TGTGCCAGCAGTTTTAGGGGACAGGGGTTACGAGAGACCCAGTACTTC	CASSFRGQGLRETQYF
few	TRBV30	TRBD1	TRBJ1-1	TGTGCCTGGAGTTCACCACGAACCGGGACAGGGGACACTGAAGCTTTCTTT	CAWSSPRTGTGDTEAFF
-	TRBV5-1	TRBD1	TRBJ2-2	TGCGCCAGCAGCTTGGCCCGTAGACAGGGGGCGAACACCGGGGAGCTGTTTTTT	CASSLARRQGANTGELFF
-	TRBV29-1	-	TRBJ1-6	TGCAGCGTTGAAGATCGGTGCCTTGGACGACGAAATCGATCCAATTCACCCCTCCACTTT	CSVEDRCLGRRNRSNSPLHF
-	TRBV18	-	TRBJ2-7	TGTGCCAGCTCCCCAGACCGAGAGCAGTACTTC	CASSPDREQYF
-	TRBV5-1	-	TRBJ2-1	TGCGCCAGCAGACTCGGACAGAGCTCCTACAATGAGCAGTTCTTC	CASRLGQSSYNEQFF
-	TRBV6-6	TRBD1	TRBJ1-2	TGTGCCAGCAGGAAGGACAGGGGAGGTGGCTACACCTTC	CASRKDRGGGYTF
-	TRBV19	-	TRBJ2-2	TGTGCCAGTAGAAAAGGAGTTTGGAACACCGGGGAGCTGTTTTTT	CASRKGVWNTGELFF
-	TRBV19	TRBD2	TRBJ2-7	TGTGCCAGTAGTATACGCCTAGCGGGACCCTACGAGCAGTACTTC	CASSIRLAGPYEQYF
-	TRBV9	-	TRBJ2-1	TGTGCCAGCAGCGTGTTGACAGACAATGAGCAGTTCTTC	CASSVLTDNEQFF
-	TRBV2	-	TRBJ1-2	TGTGCCAGCCATGACTCTGGGAGGGGAGGTGGCTACACCTTC	CASHDSGRGGGYTF
-	TRBV27	-	TRBJ2-7	TGTGCCAGCAGGACCTACGAGCAGTACTTC	CASRTYEQYF
-	TRBV5-1	TRBD2	TRBJ2-1	TGCGCCAGCAGCTTGGGCGGGGGGGCCGGTGAGCAGTTCTTC	CASSLGGGAGEQFF
-	TRBV14	-	TRBJ1-1	TGTGCCAGCAGCCAAGTGGGGCCCAGGAACACTGAAGCTTTCTTT	CASSQVGPRNTEAFF
-	TRBV28	TRBD1	TRBJ2-2	TGTGCCAGCAGTAAAACCGGGACAGGGGGCGGGGAGCTGTTTTTT	CASSKTGTGGGELFF
-	TRBV7-7	TRBD1	TRBJ2-2	TGTGCCAGCAGCTCGACAGGGGGAGACACCGGGGAGCTGTTTTTT	CASSSTGGDTGELFF
-	TRBV9	TRBD2	TRBJ2-1	TGTGCCAGCAGCGCCCCACCGGGACTAGCGGGGGGGAATGAGCAGTTCTTC	CASSAPPGLAGGNEQFF
-	TRBV2	-	TRBJ2-3	TGTGCCAGCAGTGAGGGTTTGGGGGGCACAGATACGCAGTATTTT	CASSEGLGGTDTQYF
-	TRBV27	TRBD1	TRBJ1-2	TGTGCCAGCAGTTTACAACCCCCGGGACAGGGAGGGGGCTACACCTTC	CASSLQPPGQGGGYTF
-	TRBV6-1	TRBD1	TRBJ2-7	TGTGCTACTTCCGGACAGGGCGAGGTCTACGAGCAGTACTTC	CATSGQGEVYEQYF
-	TRBV27	TRBD1	TRBJ2-3	TGTGCCAGCAGGCATCTTTCCCTTAAGACAGGGTCTAGCACAGATACGCAGTATTTT	CASRHLSLKTGSSTDTQYF
-	TRBV19	-	TRBJ2-5	TGTGCCAGTAGTATAGGAATGGAGACCCAGTACTTC	CASSIGMETQYF
-	TRBV6-1	-	TRBJ2-1	TGTGCCAGCCTGGGGGTCATGGCGGGAAAGCAGTTCTTC	CASLGVMAGKQFF
-	TRBV19	-	TRBJ2-2	TGTGCCAGCTCGACCGGGACTTTCACCGGGGAGCTGTTTTTT	CASSTGTFTGELFF
-	TRBV30	TRBD2	TRBJ2-7	TGTGCCTGGAGCCTAGCGGGGGGGCCGGTTTGGTACGAGCAGTACTTC	CAWSLAGGPVWYEQYF
-	TRBV19	-	TRBJ2-3	TGTGCCAGCTCCCCGCGAGGTCTCCCAGATACGCAGTATTTT	CASSPRGLPDTQYF
-	TRBV18	-	TRBJ2-1	TGTGCCAGCTCACCGGCCCTCAGCTCCTACAATGAGCAGTTCTTC	CASSPALSSYNEQFF
-	TRBV6-1	-	TRBJ2-7	TGTGCCAGCAGGTTCTCCGGGGCTGGTTACGAGCAGTACTTC	CASRFSGAGYEQYF
-	TRBV27	TRBD2	TRBJ2-5	TGTGCCAGCAGTCCAGGACTAGCGGCCAGGGGCCAAGAGACCCAGTACTTC	CASSPGLAARGQETQYF
-	TRBV30	-	TRBJ2-7	TGTGCCTGGAGTGTACCGGGCCCGCTTCACTACGAGCAGTACTTC	CAWSVPGPLHYEQYF
-	TRBV19	TRBD1	TRBJ2-3	TGTGCCAGTAGTACGCGACAGGGAACGGGCACAGATACGCAGTATTTT	CASSTRQGTGTDTQYF
-	TRBV2	TRBD1	TRBJ2-4	TGTGCCAGCAGTGTTGACAGGGGAAACATTCAGTACTTC	CASSVDRGNIQYF
once	TRBV19	-	TRBJ2-2	TGTGCCAGTAGTACACTCACCGGGGAGCTGTTTTTT	CASSTLTGELFF
-	TRBV7-9	-	TRBJ2-2	TGTGCCAGCAGCTTAAACTCTCTCACCGGGGAGCTGTTTTTT	CASSLNSLTGELFF
-	TRBV5-1	TRBD1	TRBJ2-1	TGCGCCAGCAGCTCGGTGGGTTGGGGACAGGGATACAATGAGCAGTTCTTC	CASSSVGWGQGYNEQFF
-	TRBV27	-	TRBJ1-1	TGTGCCAGCAGTTTACAACCGGGCGCGAACACTGAAGCTTTCTTT	CASSLQPGANTEAFF
-	TRBV6-5	TRBD1	TRBJ2-7	TGTGCCAGCAGTTACTCGGGCAGGGGGTACGAGCAGTACTTC	CASSYSGRGYEQYF
-	TRBV10-3	-	TRBJ1-3	TGTGCCATCAGTGAGTTTACTGGAAACACCATATATTTT	CAISEFTGNTIYF
once	TRBV5-8	TRBD1	TRBJ2-7	TGTGCCAGCATTGACAGGGGAAGCCCCTACGAGCAGTACTTC	CASIDRGSPYEQYF
-	TRBV21-1	-	TRBJ1-5	TGTGCCAGCGGCCCGGGACAGGCTTCGTTGTATAGCAATCAGCCCCAGCATTTT	CASGPGQASLYSNQPQHF
few	TRBV30	-	TRBJ1-6	TGTGCCTGGAGTGTCGCTGTCGGTACATATTCACCCCTCCACTTT	CAWSVAVGTYSPLHF
-	TRBV7-9	-	TRBJ1-4	TGTGCCAGCAGCTCACCCTCAGGGTTAAGTGAAAAACTGTTTTTT	CASSSPSGLSEKLFF
-	TRBV6-1	-	TRBJ1-4	TGTGCCAGCGACTTGAAGTTGGGAGAAAAACTGTTTTTT	CASDLKLGEKLFF
-	TRBV5-4	-	TRBJ2-5	TGTGCCAGCAGCTTGGGGATAGAGACCCAGTACTTC	CASSLGIETQYF
-	TRBV15	TRBD1	TRBJ2-4	TGTGCCACCGGGCGTCAAGGGGGCGCGACCAAAAACATTCAGTACTTC	CATGRQGGATKNIQYF